The next 10 T cell receptor beta chains were all read from a single sample in a study of regulatory T cells in long-lasting Graves disease. Construction of TCR beta libraries relied on iRepertoire HTBI primers and on Arm-PCR targeting CDR3 regions. TCRdb redid the calling of the multiplex PCR reads with MiXCR, one entry per CDR3 protein. The sample yields roughly 400,000 distinct CDR3 sequences, 14% to 15% seen once. Time point given: newly diagnosed GD, antithyroid drugs for less than 3 months. From RNA extracted from PBMCs, the TCR library was made. These same data were also listed under a study on T cells in Graves' hyperthyroidism and ophthalmopathy.

The sequenced sample was peripheral blood mononuclear cells (PBMCs), obtained at new diagnosis, from a patient treated with antithyroid drugs. Receptor source: a woman aged 40 to 50 with Graves disease.

This clonotype showed up just a few times. This chain links TRBV24-1 with TRBJ2-2; D call uncertain. V was pared by 3 bases and J by 6 bases, with 16 bases between. Germline lookup yields CDR1 KGHDR and CDR2 SFDVKD. The CDR3 has 16 amino acids. In DNA, the CDR3 is TGTGCCACCAGTGATCCCTCCCCAGACGGTCCCGGGGAGCTGTTTTTT. Translating it yields CATSDPSPDGPGELFF.

The rearrangement links TRBV28 to TRBJ1-6, with 12 bases that match TRBD1. Per germline, CDR1 MDHEN and CDR2 SYDVKM. V gave up 2 bases and J gave up 5 bases; unmatched junction bases: 7. The CDR3 covers 18 residues. CDR3 sequence reads: CASSLMWDRGRDNSPLHF. CDR3 in DNA: TGTGCCAGCAGTTTAATGTGGGACAGGGGGCGGGATAATTCACCCCTCCACTTT. The whole variable domain, remainder taken from reference TRBV28 and TRBJ1-6, is DVKVTQSSRYLVKRTGEKVFLECVQDMDHENMFWYRQDPGLGLRLIYFSYDVKMKEKGDIPEGYSVSREKKERFSLILESASTNQTSMYLCASSLMWDRGRDNSPLHFGNGTRLTVT.

A note on this clonotype: An end of the junction does not agree with germline; a read error may underlie this. This chain joins TRBV12-3 or TRBV12-4 and TRBJ1-1; TRBD1 is a possible D gene (6 bases). CDR3 length: 14 residues. This CDR3 reads CASSLAPGDTEASF. In DNA form, the CDR3 reads TGTGCCAGCAGCTTAGCCCCAGGGGACACTGAAGCTTCCTTT.

This clonotype has at least ten counts. The chain couples TRBV11-2 to TRBJ2-7; TRBD1 matches at 7 bases. CDR3 length: 17 residues. With 6 bases clipped from V and 0 bases from J, the junction kept 14 bases outside the gene matches. Germline V gives CDR1 SGHAT, CDR2 FQNNGV. The CDR3 loop reads CASSFLPGQQPSYEQYF. Written as DNA, the CDR3 is TGTGCCAGCAGTTTTCTTCCGGGACAGCAACCCTCCTACGAGCAGTACTTC.

The chain carries TRBV11-2 and TRBJ1-1, with D maybe TRBD1 (5 bases). The length of the CDR3 is 12 residues. Trimming stripped 5 bases from V and 5 bases from J, with 9 bases between. The V gene's germline CDR1 is SGHAT and CDR2 FQNNGV. Here the CDR3 reads CASSRAGTEAFF. As DNA, the CDR3 is TGTGCCAGCAGCCGGGCAGGGACTGAAGCTTTCTTT.

This clonotype occurred many times. This chain uses TRBV4-1 with TRBJ2-5; possible D gene TRBD1, 7 bases. Germline lookup yields CDR1 MGHRA and CDR2 YSYEKL. Trimming shortened V by 1 base and J by 4 bases, and 13 bases separated the two germline ends. The CDR3 totals 15 residues. The CDR3 nucleotides are TGCGCCAGCAGCCAAGTGGAGGGGGCATCAGAGACCCAGTACTTC. It codes for CASSQVEGASETQYF.

There are a few counts of this clonotype. This chain links TRBV7-3 with TRBJ1-1; 9 positions match TRBD1. The CDR3 contains 13 residues. Looked up from germline, CDR1 is SGHTA and CDR2 is FQGTGA. The V segment lost 5 bases and the J segment 8 bases; nucleotides outside the gene matches: 6. The DNA for the CDR3 is TGTGCCAGCAGCCCCCGGACAGGGGACGAAGCTTTCTTT. Translated: CASSPRTGDEAFF.

This clonotype was picked up many times. V gene TRBV12-3 or TRBV12-4 combines with J gene TRBJ2-2; 11 positions agree with TRBD2. CDR3 size: 17 residues. Losses at the gene ends were 6 bases for V and 1 base for J; bases not matched to a gene: 7. The DNA of the CDR3 is TGTGCCAGCAGGGGAATGGGACTAGCGGAGAACACCGGGGAGCTGTTTTTT. It codes for CASRGMGLAENTGELFF.

A few counts support this clonotype. V and J are TRBV20-1 and TRBJ2-1; 14 nucleotides agree with TRBD2. The CDR3 totals 15 residues. V shed 6 bases and J 8 bases; nucleotides not matched to a gene: 9. Germline CDR1 is DFQATT and CDR2 is SNEGSKA (reference sequence). The CDR3, as DNA: TGCAGTGCCGAGATCGGGACTAGCGGGAGCGATGAGCAGTTCTTC. Protein sequence: CSAEIGTSGSDEQFF.

This clonotype was recorded a few times. The chain uses TRBV7-2 and TRBJ2-4; the D is unclear. The CDR3 is 13 residues long. From germline, CDR1 is SGHTA and CDR2 FQGNSA. With 2 bases removed from V and 7 bases from J, the gap between germline ends came to 9 bases. The CDR3, as DNA: TGTGCCAGCAGCTTACTCTCGCGGAACATTCAGTACTTC. Translated, it gives CASSLLSRNIQYF.